Listed here are 25 T cell receptor beta chains from one sample, sequenced in a study of blood T cell repertoires in COVID-19. Sequencing used immunoSEQ multiplex PCR; TCRdb keeps in-frame clones, though not all of them. The table has over 100,000 clones, roughly 90% seen once. Sequences were obtained from peripheral blood. The receptors were sampled from a man aged 60-69 years with COVID-19, enrolled during active disease.

V usage is TRBV12-3 or TRBV12-4 and J usage is TRBJ2-7, with D uncertain. This CDR3 region has 13 residues. V lost 6 bases to trimming and J lost 6 bases, with 15 bases between them. CDR3 nucleotide sequence: TGTGCCAGCAGCCCCGGCCTAGGTGGCGAGCAGTACTTC. Amino acids: CASSPGLGGEQYF.

This clone was found a few times. V and J are TRBV10-3 and TRBJ1-1, with a weak D call TRBD1 (5 bases). Looked up from germline, CDR1 is ENHRY and CDR2 is SYGVKD. The CDR3 is 14 amino acids. Trimming removed 4 bases at V and 4 bases at J, with 13 bases between. CDR3 in amino acids: CAISGVRAGTEAFF. The CDR3 DNA is TGTGCCATCAGTGGCGTCAGGGCAGGCACTGAAGCTTTCTTT.

The CDR3 DNA reads TGCAGTGCCCGGGGCTACAATGAGCAGTTCTTC. Translating it yields CSARGYNEQFF. The rearrangement links TRBV20-1 to TRBJ2-1, with D perhaps TRBD2 (5 bases). V lost 6 bases, J lost 3 bases, and 6 bases lay in between. The CDR3 loop spans 11 amino acids. Per the germline V gene, CDR1 is DFQATT and CDR2 is SNEGSKA (reference sequence).

The chain joins TRBV9 to TRBJ2-1; D gene unclear. The CDR3 is 15 amino acids. Per germline, CDR1 SGDLS and CDR2 YYNGEE. The V gene lost 3 bases and the J gene lost 0 bases, with 10 bases spanning the gap. CDR3 protein: CASSADSPSYNEQFF. The CDR3 DNA reads TGTGCCAGCAGCGCTGACTCTCCCTCCTACAATGAGCAGTTCTTC.

CDR3 sequence reads: CASSGRTGTGGREQYF. CDR3 coding DNA: TGTGCCAGCAGCGGACGAACCGGGACAGGGGGTCGGGAGCAGTACTTC. The J gene is TRBJ2-7, the V gene TRBV11-2; 11 bases are a match to TRBD1. This CDR3 is built from 16 residues. V was pared by 5 bases and J by 7 bases, with 13 bases of the junction left unmatched. Germline V gives CDR1 SGHAT, CDR2 FQNNGV.

CDR3: CASSYPGLTHTEAFF. The CDR3 region has the DNA TGTGCCAGCAGTTATCCGGGACTCACACACACTGAAGCTTTCTTT. This chain connects TRBV6-2 or TRBV6-3 to TRBJ1-1, with a possible D match to TRBD1 (5 bases). Germline V CDR1 and CDR2: MNHEY, SVGEGT. The V and J ends lost 3 bases and 3 bases respectively, with 14 bases between them. The CDR3 consists of 15 residues.

J is TRBJ1-5 and V is TRBV4-1; TRBD1 is a possible D gene (5 bases). The V gene's germline CDR1 is MGHRA and CDR2 YSYEKL. V was shortened by 3 bases and J by 2 bases, with 14 bases between the two germline ends. The CDR3 is 16 residues long. The CDR3 loop is CASSQITGLGNQPQHF. As DNA, the CDR3 is TGCGCCAGCAGCCAGATCACAGGTCTGGGCAATCAGCCCCAGCATTTT.

V and J are TRBV6-2 or TRBV6-3 and TRBJ1-4, with D uncertain. The CDR3 length is 17 residues. The germline V gene has CDR1 MNHEY and CDR2 SVGEGT. V gave up 5 bases and J gave up 2 bases, with 18 bases separating them. The CDR3 sequence is CASSDQRGVVTNEKLFF. The CDR3 DNA is TGTGCCAGCAGTGACCAGCGGGGAGTGGTGACTAATGAAAAACTGTTTTTT.

The chain combines TRBV12-5 with TRBJ2-3, with 8 bases identical to TRBD2. Germline V lookup: CDR1 LGHNT, CDR2 FRNRAP. This CDR3 spans 14 amino acids. The V and J ends lost 5 bases and 3 bases, in that order; junction bases with no gene match: 4. CDR3 sequence (DNA): TGTGCTAGTGGTAAGGGACTAGAGACAGATACGCAGTATTTT. It specifies CASGKGLETDTQYF.

The rearrangement uses TRBV7-3 and TRBJ2-2, with a possible D match to TRBD1 (5 bases). The CDR3 totals 14 residues. The V end was cut by 2 bases, the J end by 7 bases, with 11 bases between. Germline V gives CDR1 SGHTA, CDR2 FQGTGA. The CDR3 DNA sequence: TGTGCCAGCAGCTTAGGTCAGGGAAGCGGGGAGCTGTTTTTT. Protein: CASSLGQGSGELFF.

The rearrangement uses TRBV3-1 (or the pseudogene TRBV3-2) and TRBJ2-7; weak D call: TRBD1 (5 bases). This CDR3 is 14 amino acids long. Trimming left V 5 bases short and J 5 bases short, with 16 bases between. CDR1 and CDR2 (germline): LGHDT, YNNKEL (reference sequence). CDR3 in DNA: TGTGCCAGCAGCGACCAGGGTGGTGGCAACGAGCAGTACTTC. Translated: CASSDQGGGNEQYF.

The sample holds a few counts of this clone. The J gene is TRBJ2-2, the V gene TRBV6-6, with D possibly matching TRBD1 (6 bases). Trimming pared 4 bases from V and 5 bases from J, leaving 14 bases between. Germline V CDR1 and CDR2: MNHNY, SVGAGI (reference sequence). The CDR3 length is 15 residues. The CDR3 DNA reads TGTGCCAGCAGTTTGCCAACAACAGGGACCGGGGAGCTGTTTTTT. Protein: CASSLPTTGTGELFF.

This sequence joins TRBV24-1 and TRBJ2-3, with TRBD1 identical over 9 bases. V lost 4 bases to trimming and J lost 0 bases; unmatched junction nucleotides: 7. This CDR3 comprises 17 residues. Germline V CDR1 and CDR2: KGHDR, SFDVKD. CDR3 sequence: CATSDRGQGFSTDTQYF. In DNA, the CDR3 is TGTGCCACCAGTGACCGCGGACAGGGGTTCAGCACAGATACGCAGTATTTT.

This clone was observed a single time. Other DNA sequences in this sample translate to the same CDR3. The chain has TRBV18 and TRBJ1-4; 9 positions match TRBD1. From germline, CDR1 is KGHSH and CDR2 LQKENI. CDR3 size: 14 residues. The V and J ends lost 3 bases and 4 bases, in that order; junction bases with no gene match: 0. The CDR3 spells CASSPDRGNEKLFF. The CDR3 nucleotides read TGTGCCAGCTCACCGGACAGGGGTAATGAAAAACTGTTTTTT.

The J gene is TRBJ1-6, the V gene TRBV10-2, with D possibly TRBD1 on 6 matching bases. The CDR3 sequence is 14 residues long. Trimming stripped 5 bases from V and 9 bases from J, with 14 bases between. CDR1 is WSHSY and CDR2 is SAAADI in the germline V gene. The CDR3 reads CASSIQGHGSPLHF. The CDR3 DNA reads as TGCGCCAGCAGTATCCAGGGACATGGTTCACCCCTCCACTTT.

With regard to this clone: Other DNA sequences within the sample encode an identical CDR3. This CDR3 reads CASSSGDRLNTEAFF. The CDR3 bases are TGCGCCAGCAGCTCCGGGGACAGACTGAACACTGAAGCTTTCTTT. The genes are TRBV5-1 and TRBJ1-1, with 7 bases fitting TRBD1. The CDR3 length is 15 residues. V lost 3 bases and J lost 0; bases outside the gene matches: 5. Looked up from germline, CDR1 is SGHRS and CDR2 is YFSETQ.

The genes are TRBV6-5 and TRBJ1-4; weak D call: TRBD1 (5 bases). This CDR3 spans 12 amino acids. Trimming cost V 8 bases and J 5 bases, with 9 bases left between them. The germline V gene has CDR1 MNHEY and CDR2 SVGAGI. The CDR3 sequence is CASGGLNEKLFF. The CDR3 DNA reads as TGTGCCAGCGGGGGACTGAATGAAAAACTGTTTTTT.

The chain carries TRBV12-3 or TRBV12-4 and TRBJ2-1; no definite D call. Trimming shortened V by 7 bases and J by 4 bases, and 5 bases separated the two germline ends. CDR3 length equals 11 residues. CDR3 in amino acids: CASTLYNEQFF. CDR3 bases: TGTGCCAGCACCCTGTACAATGAGCAGTTCTTC.

This clone was seen a single time. The chain combines TRBV10-1 with TRBJ2-3; 12 nucleotides align to TRBD2. Germline V gene data show CDR1 as WNHNN and CDR2 as SYGVQD (reference sequence). Trimming at V came to 9 bases and at J to 3 bases, leaving 10 bases not matched to a gene. This CDR3 is built from 16 residues. CDR3 nucleotide sequence: TGCGCCAGGGATCTAGCGGGGGGGCAGCCGACAGATACGCAGTATTTT. Translating gives CARDLAGGQPTDTQYF.

This rearrangement joins TRBV7-2 to TRBJ2-2, with D tentatively TRBD1 (5 bases). Germline V lookup: CDR1 SGHTA, CDR2 FQGNSA. Trimming stripped 3 bases from V and 1 base from J, with 6 bases between. The CDR3 loop spans 14 amino acids. Here the CDR3 reads CASSLDKNTGELFF. In DNA form, the CDR3 reads TGTGCCAGCAGCTTGGACAAGAACACCGGGGAGCTGTTTTTT.

CDR3 nucleotide sequence: TGTGCCAGCACCCTAGGACAGTTGAACACCGGGGAGCTGTTTTTT. This codes for CASTLGQLNTGELFF. The rearrangement links TRBV27 to TRBJ2-2; D possibly corresponds to TRBD1 (6 bases). This CDR3 spans 15 amino acids. V was shortened by 7 bases and J by 1 base, with 13 bases between the two germline ends. CDR1 and CDR2 from the germline V gene are MNHEY and SMNVEV (reference sequence).

The rearrangement links TRBV5-5 to TRBJ1-1; D call uncertain. The CDR3 spans 13 residues. V was shortened by 2 bases and J by 2 bases, with 7 bases between the two germline ends. Germline CDR1 and CDR2: SGHKS and YYEKEE (reference sequence). The CDR3 is CASSLRLNTEAFF. CDR3 DNA sequence: TGTGCCAGCAGCTTAAGACTCAACACTGAAGCTTTCTTT.

This rearrangement joins TRBV7-3 to TRBJ2-3, with 7 bases that match TRBD2. This CDR3 is built from 13 residues. Germline loops: CDR1 SGHTA, CDR2 FQGTGA. The trim removed 5 bases at V and 3 bases at J, leaving 2 bases unmatched. CDR3 in amino acids: CASSRGGTDTQYF. In nucleotides, the CDR3 is TGTGCCAGCAGCCGCGGGGGTACAGATACGCAGTATTTT.

The gene calls are TRBV2 and TRBJ1-6, with unresolved D. V was trimmed by 7 bases and J by 7 bases, leaving 20 bases between them. Germline assignment: CDR1 SNHLY and CDR2 FYNNEI. This CDR3 contains 16 residues. CDR3: CASNSDRGSGNSPLHF. In DNA, the CDR3 is TGTGCCAGCAACTCGGACCGGGGTTCGGGGAATTCACCCCTCCACTTT.

V gene TRBV7-2 combines with J gene TRBJ1-1; no clear D gene. There are 13 residues in the CDR3. Germline lookup yields CDR1 SGHTA and CDR2 FQGNSA. The germline V and J ends were trimmed by 5 bases and 1 base, with 8 bases remaining between them. CDR3 residues: CASSRQRNTEAFF. The CDR3 DNA is TGTGCCAGCAGCAGACAAAGGAACACTGAAGCTTTCTTT.